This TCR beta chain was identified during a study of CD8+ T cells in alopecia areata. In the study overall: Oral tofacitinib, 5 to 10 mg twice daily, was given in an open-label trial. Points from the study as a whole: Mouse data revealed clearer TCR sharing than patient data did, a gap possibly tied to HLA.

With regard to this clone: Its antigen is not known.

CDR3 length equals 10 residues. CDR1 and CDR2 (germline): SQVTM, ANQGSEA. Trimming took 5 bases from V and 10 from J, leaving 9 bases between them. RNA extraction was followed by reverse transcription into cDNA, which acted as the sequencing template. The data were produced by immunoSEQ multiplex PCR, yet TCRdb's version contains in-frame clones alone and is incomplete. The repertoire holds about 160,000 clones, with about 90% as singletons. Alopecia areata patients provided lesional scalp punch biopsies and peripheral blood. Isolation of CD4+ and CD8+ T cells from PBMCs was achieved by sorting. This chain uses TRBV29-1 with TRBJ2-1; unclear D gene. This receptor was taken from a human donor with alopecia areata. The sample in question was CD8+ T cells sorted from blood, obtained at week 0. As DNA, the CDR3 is TGCAGCGTTATACGTGGGGAGCAGTTCTTC. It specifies CSVIRGEQFF.